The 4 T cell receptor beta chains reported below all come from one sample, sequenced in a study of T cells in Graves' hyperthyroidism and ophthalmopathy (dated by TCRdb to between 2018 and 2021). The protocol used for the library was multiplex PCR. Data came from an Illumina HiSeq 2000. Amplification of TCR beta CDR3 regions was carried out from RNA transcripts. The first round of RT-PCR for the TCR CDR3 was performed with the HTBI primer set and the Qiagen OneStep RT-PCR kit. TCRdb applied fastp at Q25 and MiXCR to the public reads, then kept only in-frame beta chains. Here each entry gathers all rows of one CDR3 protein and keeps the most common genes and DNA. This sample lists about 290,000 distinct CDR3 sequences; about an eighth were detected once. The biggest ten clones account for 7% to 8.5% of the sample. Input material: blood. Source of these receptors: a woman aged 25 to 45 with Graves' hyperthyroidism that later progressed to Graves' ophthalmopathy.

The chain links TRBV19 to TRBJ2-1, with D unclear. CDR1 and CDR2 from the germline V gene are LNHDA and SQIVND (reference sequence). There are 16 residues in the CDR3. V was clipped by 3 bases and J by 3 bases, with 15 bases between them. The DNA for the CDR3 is TGTGCCAGTAGTATTTTCCGCTCCGCCGGCTACAATGAGCAGTTCTTC. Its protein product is CASSIFRSAGYNEQFF.

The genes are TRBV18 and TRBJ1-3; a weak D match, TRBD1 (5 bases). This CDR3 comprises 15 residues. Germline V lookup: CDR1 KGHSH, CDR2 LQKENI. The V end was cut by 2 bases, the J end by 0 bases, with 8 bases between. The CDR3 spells CASSPGQISGNTIYF. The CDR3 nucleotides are TGTGCCAGCTCACCAGGACAAATCTCTGGAAACACCATATATTTT.

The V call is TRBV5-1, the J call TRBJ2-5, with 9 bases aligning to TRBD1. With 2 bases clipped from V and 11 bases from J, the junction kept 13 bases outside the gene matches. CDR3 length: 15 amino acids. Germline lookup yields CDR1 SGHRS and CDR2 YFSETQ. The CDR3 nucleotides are TGCGCCAGCAGCTTAGCGGGACAGGGAGTAAGGAAACAGTACTTC. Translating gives CASSLAGQGVRKQYF.

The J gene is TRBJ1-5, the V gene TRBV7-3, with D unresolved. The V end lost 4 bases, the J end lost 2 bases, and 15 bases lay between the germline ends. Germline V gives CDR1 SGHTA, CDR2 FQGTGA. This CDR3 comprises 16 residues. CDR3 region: CASSSGLAAGNQPQHF. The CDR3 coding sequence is TGTGCCAGCAGCTCTGGACTAGCGGCGGGCAATCAGCCCCAGCATTTT.